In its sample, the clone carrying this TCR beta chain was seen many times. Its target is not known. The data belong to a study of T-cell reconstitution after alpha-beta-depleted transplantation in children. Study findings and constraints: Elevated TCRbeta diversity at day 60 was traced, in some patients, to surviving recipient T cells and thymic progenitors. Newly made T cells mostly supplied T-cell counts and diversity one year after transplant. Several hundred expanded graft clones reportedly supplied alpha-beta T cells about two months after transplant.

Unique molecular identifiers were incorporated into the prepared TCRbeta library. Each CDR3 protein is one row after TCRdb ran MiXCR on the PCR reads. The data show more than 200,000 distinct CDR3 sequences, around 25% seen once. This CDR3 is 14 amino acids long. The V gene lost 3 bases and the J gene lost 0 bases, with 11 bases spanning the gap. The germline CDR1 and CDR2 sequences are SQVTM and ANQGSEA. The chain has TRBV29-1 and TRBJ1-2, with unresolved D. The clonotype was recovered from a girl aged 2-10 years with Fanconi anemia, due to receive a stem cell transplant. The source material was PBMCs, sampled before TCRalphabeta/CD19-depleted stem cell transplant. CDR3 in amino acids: CSVESAASNYGYTF. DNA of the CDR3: TGCAGCGTTGAGTCGGCAGCCTCTAACTATGGCTACACCTTC.